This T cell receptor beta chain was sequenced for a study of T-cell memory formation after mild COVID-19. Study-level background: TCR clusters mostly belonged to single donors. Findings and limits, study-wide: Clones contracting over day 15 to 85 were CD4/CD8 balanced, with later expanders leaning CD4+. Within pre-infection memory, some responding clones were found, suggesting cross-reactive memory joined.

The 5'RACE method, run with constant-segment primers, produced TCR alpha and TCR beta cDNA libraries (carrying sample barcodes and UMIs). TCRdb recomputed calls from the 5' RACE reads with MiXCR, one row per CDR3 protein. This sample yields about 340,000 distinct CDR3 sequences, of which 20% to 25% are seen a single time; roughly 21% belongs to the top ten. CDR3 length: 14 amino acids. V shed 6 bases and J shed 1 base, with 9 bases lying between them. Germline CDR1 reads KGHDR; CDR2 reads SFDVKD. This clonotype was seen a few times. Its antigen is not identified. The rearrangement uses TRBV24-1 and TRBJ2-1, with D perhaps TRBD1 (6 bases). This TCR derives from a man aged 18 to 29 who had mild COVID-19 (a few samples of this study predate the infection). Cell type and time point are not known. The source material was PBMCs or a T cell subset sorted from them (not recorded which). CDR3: CATSRGQSYNEQFF. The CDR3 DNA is TGTGCCACCAGTCGGGGACAATCCTACAATGAGCAGTTCTTC.